This T cell receptor (beta chain) is drawn from a study of blood T cell repertoires in COVID-19. This clone came up a few times. CDR3 length: 16 amino acids. Trimming took off 5 bases at V and 10 bases at J, with 21 bases between the two ends. In germline, CDR1 is SEHNR, CDR2 FQNEAQ (reference sequence). Under the authors' procedure: Estimation of nucleated cell counts relied on the amplification of reference gene primers. This table comes from immunoSEQ multiplex PCR, and its TCRdb copy is limited to in-frame clones, with some not included. D and trimming were read from the DNA, whereas the V and J calls and clone size are those reported in that table. Altogether roughly 180,000 clones are present, roughly 80% being singletons, with the ten largest covering approximately 11%.

This receptor was obtained from a woman aged 40 to 50 with COVID-19, enrolled during active disease. The gene calls are TRBV7-9 and TRBJ1-6; maybe TRBD1 (5 bases). Sequences were obtained from peripheral blood. The CDR3 nucleotides read TGTGCCAGCAGCCCTAGTGGGGCAGGGAAGGGATCACCCCTCCACTTT. Residues: CASSPSGAGKGSPLHF. The whole variable domain, filled in from reference TRBV7-9 and TRBJ1-6, reads DTGVSQNPRHKITKRGQNVTFRCDPISEHNRLYWYRQTLGQGPEFLTYFQNEAQLEKSRLLSDRFSAERPKGSFSTLEIQRTEQGDSAMYLCASSPSGAGKGSPLHFGNGTRLTVT.